This T cell receptor beta chain is drawn from a study of radiotherapy plus CTLA-4 blockade in lung cancer. Overall study results and limits: The best prediction of response reportedly came from early blood T cell clone dynamics, with interferon-beta.

Here immunoSEQ multiplex PCR was the method, and the copy in TCRdb shows in-frame clones only, minus some. The table lists some 100,000 clones, 65% to 85% of them singletons. About this clone: The antigen is undetermined.

Focal radiation plus CTLA-4 blockade with ipilimumab was administered to patients who had chemo-refractory metastatic non-small-cell lung cancer. From germline, CDR1 is MDHEN and CDR2 SYDVKM. Between the trimmed V and J ends, which lost 6 bases and 3 bases, there was a span of 18 bases. The CDR3 totals 15 residues. The TCR was taken from a human donor with non-small cell lung cancer who had a partial response to radiotherapy plus ipilimumab. V and J are TRBV28 and TRBJ2-7; D might be TRBD2 (6 bases). The sample here was peripheral blood, taken from a patient treated with radiotherapy plus ipilimumab. The CDR3: CASSPSTVGGYEQYF. The CDR3 DNA reads as TGTGCCAGCAGCCCATCGACCGTGGGGGGCTACGAGCAGTACTTC.